The 16 T cell receptor beta chains below come from one sample, sequenced in a study of cytomegalovirus exposure and HLA in healthy donors. Both 60 Vbeta primers and 13 Jbeta primers went into the PCR. Measured with immunoSEQ multiplex PCR; TCRdb has only the in-frame clones, and not every one. The sample includes more than 60,000 clones, over 75% of them seen just once. Sequencing was performed on PBMCs. These receptors came from a woman aged 30 to 39 in good health and CMV-seronegative.

The chain has TRBV10-3 and TRBJ2-7, with D possibly matching TRBD1 (5 bases). V was shortened by 8 bases and J by 2 bases, with 10 bases between the two germline ends. There are 12 residues in the CDR3. Looked up from germline, CDR1 is ENHRY and CDR2 is SYGVKD. The CDR3 DNA reads TGTGCCATCCGACGACAGACCTACGAGCAGTACTTC. Its translation is CAIRRQTYEQYF.

The chain carries TRBV7-9 and TRBJ2-5, with 11 bases lining up with TRBD1. Losses at the gene ends were 5 bases for V and 5 bases for J; bases not matched to a gene: 4. The germline V gene has CDR1 SEHNR and CDR2 FQNEAQ (reference sequence). There are 14 residues in the CDR3. CDR3 in DNA: TGTGCCAGCAGCCCTGGGACAGGGGGGGAGACCCAGTACTTC. Translation: CASSPGTGGETQYF.

The rearrangement joins TRBV18 to TRBJ1-2; a possible D gene is TRBD1 (6 bases). Trimming pared 0 bases from V and 2 bases from J, leaving 10 bases between. Per germline, CDR1 KGHSH and CDR2 LQKENI. The CDR3 sequence is 15 residues long. Written as DNA, the CDR3 is TGTGCCAGCTCACCACCGGGGGGGGCCAACTATGGCTACACCTTC. Its protein is CASSPPGGANYGYTF.

This clone was recorded once. The chain is built from TRBV28 and TRBJ2-7; 8 positions agree with TRBD1. The germline V gene encodes CDR1 MDHEN and CDR2 SYDVKM. The J segment lost 2 bases and the V segment lost 6 bases, leaving 9 bases of the junction unmatched. The CDR3 contains 15 residues. CDR3 coding DNA: TGTGCCAGCAGAGCCTCCGGGACAGGAGCCTACGAGCAGTACTTC. This gives the protein CASRASGTGAYEQYF.

The chain uses TRBV5-4 and TRBJ1-1; 9 positions match TRBD1. After removal of 5 bases from V and 1 base from J, the junction contained 6 bases not matched to a gene. From germline, CDR1 is SGHNT and CDR2 YYREEE (reference sequence). There are 15 residues in the CDR3. CDR3 in amino acids: CASSPQGAQNTEAFF. The DNA for the CDR3 is TGTGCCAGCAGTCCACAGGGGGCTCAGAACACTGAAGCTTTCTTT. The full variable domain, its missing parts supplied by reference TRBV5-4 and TRBJ1-1, is ETGVTQSPTHLIKTRGQQVTLRCSSQSGHNTVSWYQQALGQGPQFIFQYYREEENGRGNFPPRFSGLQFPNYSSELNVNALELDDSALYLCASSPQGAQNTEAFFGQGTRLTVV.

In its sample, this clone was seen a few times. The V gene is TRBV18, the J gene TRBJ1-2, with 9 positions matching TRBD1. Germline V lookup: CDR1 KGHSH, CDR2 LQKENI. This CDR3 has 15 residues. V was clipped by 2 bases and J by 8 bases; unmatched bases: 9. CDR3 region: CASSPAGQGSGGYTF. The CDR3 nucleotides are TGTGCCAGCTCACCAGCGGGACAGGGATCGGGCGGCTACACCTTC.

This sequence joins TRBV30 and TRBJ1-5; weak D call: TRBD1 (6 bases). The CDR3 spans 13 residues. Germline V gives CDR1 GTSNPN, CDR2 SVGIG (reference sequence). V was clipped by 5 bases and J by 7 bases, with 15 bases between them. CDR3 loop: CAWSQGPRQPQHF. The DNA of the CDR3 is TGTGCCTGGTCACAGGGCCCCCGGCAGCCCCAGCATTTT.

This sequence joins TRBV27 and TRBJ2-7, with 11 positions matching TRBD2. The CDR3 spans 14 residues. V shed 6 bases and J 3 bases; nucleotides not matched to a gene: 4. Germline-derived CDR1 and CDR2 are MNHEY and SMNVEV (reference sequence). CDR3 DNA: TGTGCCAGCAGCCGCGGACTAGCGGGCTACGAGCAGTACTTC. The encoded protein is CASSRGLAGYEQYF.

The chain has TRBV5-8 and TRBJ2-5; D is uncertain. V was pared by 2 bases and J by 3 bases, with 5 bases between. The CDR3 covers 12 residues. Germline V lookup: CDR1 SGHTS, CDR2 YDEGEE. The CDR3 sequence: CASSFYKETQYF. In DNA form, the CDR3 reads TGTGCCAGCAGCTTTTATAAAGAGACCCAGTACTTC.

The chain recombines TRBV10-1 with TRBJ1-6; 7 bases are a match to TRBD1. The germline gives CDR1 WNHNN, CDR2 SYGVQD (reference sequence). V gave up 5 bases and J gave up 10 bases; unmatched junction bases: 8. The CDR3 runs to 14 residues. The CDR3 reads CASSRTGGRSPLHF. CDR3 nucleotide sequence: TGCGCCAGCAGTCGGACAGGTGGTCGATCACCCCTCCACTTT.

This chain uses TRBV30 with TRBJ1-1, with D tentatively TRBD1 (6 bases). V gave up 2 bases and J gave up 6 bases, with 13 bases separating them. Germline CDR1 and CDR2: GTSNPN and SVGIG (reference sequence). The CDR3 length is 13 residues. The CDR3 loop reads CAWSYRGGAEAFF. CDR3 coding DNA: TGTGCCTGGAGTTACCGAGGGGGGGCTGAAGCTTTCTTT.

The gene calls are TRBV9 and TRBJ2-2; 7 nucleotides align to TRBD1. Unmatched junction bases numbered 10, after V lost 3 bases and J lost 5 bases. Looked up from germline, CDR1 is SGDLS and CDR2 is YYNGEE. The CDR3 has 16 amino acids. CDR3 sequence reads: CASSAPQGVGTGELFF. CDR3 coding DNA: TGTGCCAGCAGCGCCCCCCAGGGGGTGGGGACCGGGGAGCTGTTTTTT. The entire variable domain, with the rest obtained from reference TRBV9 and TRBJ2-2, is as follows: DSGVTQTPKHLITATGQRVTLRCSPRSGDLSVYWYQQSLDQGLQFLIQYYNGEERAKGNILERFSAQQFPDLHSELNLSSLELGDSALYFCASSAPQGVGTGELFFGEGSRLTVL.

CDR3 protein: CAIRQGKTQYF. The DNA for the CDR3 is TGTGCCATACGACAGGGGAAGACCCAGTACTTC. V gene TRBV30 combines with J gene TRBJ2-5, with 8 nucleotides matching TRBD1. The CDR3 totals 11 residues. J was trimmed by 6 bases and V by 8 bases; bases with no gene match: 5. Germline CDR1 is GTSNPN and CDR2 is SVGIG (reference sequence).

The chain couples TRBV29-1 to TRBJ2-5, with TRBD2 as a possible D gene (5 bases). The CDR3 contains 12 residues. The germline V gene encodes CDR1 SQVTM and CDR2 ANQGSEA. Trimming removed 7 bases at V and 5 bases at J, with 14 bases between. The CDR3 sequence is CSAAGIGETQYF. The CDR3 DNA follows: TGCAGCGCCGCCGGGATTGGGGAGACCCAGTACTTC. The whole variable domain, filled in from reference TRBV29-1 and TRBJ2-5, reads SAVISQKPSRDICQRGTSLTIQCQVDSQVTMMFWYRQQPGQSLTLIATANQGSEATYESGFVIDKFPISRPNLTFSTLTVSNMSPEDSSIYLCSAAGIGETQYFGPGTRLLVL.

This clone has a handful of counts. This chain links TRBV5-6 with TRBJ2-1; TRBD2 matches at 10 bases. The germline CDR1 and CDR2 sequences are SGHDT and YYEEEE. The CDR3 length is 15 residues. The trim removed 1 base at V and 3 bases at J, leaving 1 base unmatched. The CDR3 DNA is TGTGCCAGCAGCTTGAGCGGGAGGGTCTACAATGAGCAGTTCTTC. Its protein is CASSLSGRVYNEQFF.

The chain combines TRBV27 with TRBJ2-7, with D possibly being TRBD1 (6 bases). The germline V gene has CDR1 MNHEY and CDR2 SMNVEV (reference sequence). The germline V and J ends were trimmed by 0 bases and 3 bases, with 12 bases remaining between them. The CDR3 runs to 15 residues. CDR3: CASSLSQGRHYEQYF. In nucleotides, the CDR3 is TGTGCCAGCAGTTTATCCCAGGGGCGACACTACGAGCAGTACTTC.